This TCR beta chain was obtained from a study of CD8 T cells in ankylosing spondylitis. Study conclusions and caveats: Clones tied to disease were said to be significantly enriched in matched ankylosing spondylitis synovial fluid. A TCR beta motif made of fewer than ten highly homologous variants seemed typical of ankylosing spondylitis blood. Previously reported in reactive arthritis synovial fluid and blood were some of the motif variants.

MiXCR, applied by TCRdb to the 5' RACE reads, yields one record per CDR3 protein. The data contain about 250,000 distinct CDR3 sequences, roughly a third of them singletons. About this clonotype itself: No antigen is known for it.

Germline CDR1 and CDR2: SEHNR and FQNEAQ (reference sequence). Trimming left V 9 bases short and J 2 bases short, with 14 bases between. The CDR3 covers 14 residues. The chain joins TRBV7-9 to TRBJ1-3, with D possibly TRBD1 on 5 matching bases. The specimen was blood, either unsorted or a sorted T cell fraction (not recorded which). This receptor was identified in a male donor with ankylosing spondylitis or in good health (not recorded which). CDR3 amino acids: CASRPGGAGNTIYF. CDR3 coding DNA: TGTGCCAGTCGACCCGGGGGTGCTGGAAACACCATATATTTT.